These 14 T cell receptor beta chains were all obtained from the same sample, sequenced in a study of CD8+ T cells in alopecia areata. The treatment here: oral pan-JAK inhibitor, 5-10 mg twice daily. After isolation, RNA underwent reverse transcription to generate cDNA as the sequencing template. The table came from immunoSEQ multiplex PCR; TCRdb's copy has only in-frame clones and leaves some out. The repertoire has 210,000 or so clones, over 60% of them found once; the top ten carry 0.95% to 1.5%. The starting material was CD4+ T cells sorted from blood, obtained at approximately week 45, from a patient treated with tofacitinib. The source is a human donor with alopecia areata.

The genes are TRBV19 and TRBJ1-5; D is perhaps TRBD1 (5 bases). Germline CDR1 and CDR2: LNHDA and SQIVND (reference sequence). This CDR3 comprises 13 residues. Trimming shortened V by 10 bases and J by 6 bases, and 16 bases separated the two germline ends. CDR3 sequence (DNA): TGTGCCACCACACGGGGGGTAGCTCAGCCCCAGCATTTT. It is translated as CATTRGVAQPQHF.

The rearrangement uses TRBV29-1 and TRBJ1-1; D not resolved. The CDR3 has 15 residues. Deletions cut 5 bases from V and 0 bases from J, with 16 bases between. Per the germline V gene, CDR1 is SQVTM and CDR2 is ANQGSEA. This chain's CDR3 is CSVIRGLQMNTEAFF. The CDR3 region has the DNA TGCAGCGTTATCAGAGGGTTGCAAATGAACACTGAAGCTTTCTTT.

CDR3 DNA sequence: TGTGCCAGCAGCCCGCAACAGGGGAACACTGAAGCTTTCTTT. It specifies CASSPQQGNTEAFF. V and J are TRBV4-2 and TRBJ1-1; D perhaps matches TRBD1 (6 bases). With 4 bases removed from V and 1 base from J, the gap between germline ends came to 10 bases. This CDR3 region has 14 residues. The V gene's germline CDR1 is LGHNA and CDR2 YNFKEQ.

Here the CDR3 reads CASGQGWNEQYF. CDR3 in DNA: TGTGCCAGCGGCCAGGGGTGGAACGAGCAGTACTTC. V gene TRBV28 combines with J gene TRBJ2-5, with D possibly being TRBD1 (6 bases). TRBJ2-7 explains the end of the DNA better; the J call may be wrong. The germline gives CDR1 MDHEN, CDR2 SYDVKM. The CDR3 is 12 residues long.

This clone has more than one count but fewer than ten. The V and J genes are TRBV19 and TRBJ2-3; 7 bases map to TRBD2. This CDR3 contains 12 residues. V shed 5 bases and J 5 bases; nucleotides not matched to a gene: 1. From germline, CDR1 is LNHDA and CDR2 SQIVND (reference sequence). The CDR3 DNA is TGTGCCAGTAGTTCGGGGGGAGATACGCAGTATTTT. It yields the protein CASSSGGDTQYF.

The chain couples TRBV10-3 to TRBJ2-7; D gene uncertain. This CDR3 is built from 13 residues. V shed 11 bases and J shed 2 bases, with 16 bases lying between them. The V gene's germline CDR1 is ENHRY and CDR2 SYGVKD. Here the CDR3 DNA reads TGTGCCTTACGAGCCGACAAGACCTACGAGCAGTACTTC. It yields the protein CALRADKTYEQYF.

V usage is TRBV30 and J usage is TRBJ2-5; D may correspond to TRBD1 or TRBD2 (5 bases each). V lost 2 bases and J 7 bases, leaving 14 bases between the germline ends. CDR1 GTSNPN and CDR2 SVGIG come from the germline V gene (reference sequence). The CDR3 has 13 amino acids. As DNA, the CDR3 is TGTGCCTGGAGTCGGACTTGGGACGGGACCCAGTACTTC. Translated: CAWSRTWDGTQYF.

The chain carries TRBV27 and TRBJ2-1, with 10 bases aligning to TRBD2. The length of the CDR3 is 16 residues. The V gene end was trimmed by 5 bases and the J gene end by 6 bases; junction bases not matched to a gene: 10. CDR1 is MNHEY and CDR2 is SMNVEV in the germline V gene (reference sequence). In DNA, the CDR3 is TGTGCCAGCAGTCGAAACAGCGGGGGGGCAATCAATGAGCAGTTCTTC. Translating it yields CASSRNSGGAINEQFF.

The chain carries TRBV11-2 and TRBJ2-2; D may be TRBD1 (6 bases). There are 15 residues in the CDR3. Germline V gene sequence: CDR1 SGHAT, CDR2 FQNNGV. The V end was cut by 5 bases, the J end by 3 bases, with 13 bases between. CDR3 bases: TGTGCCAGCAGCAGCAGGACAGTGGACACCGGGGAGCTGTTTTTT. It yields the protein CASSSRTVDTGELFF.

V usage is TRBV11-3 and J usage is TRBJ1-6; D call uncertain. V was pared by 3 bases and J by 9 bases, with 9 bases between. Germline V lookup: CDR1 SGHNT, CDR2 YENEEA. CDR3 length: 13 amino acids. The CDR3 loop is CASSFPGSSPLHF. The CDR3 DNA reads as TGTGCCAGCAGCTTTCCGGGGAGTTCACCCCTCCACTTT.

This clone was detected only once. This chain connects TRBV19 to TRBJ2-5; a weak D match, TRBD2 (5 bases). From germline, CDR1 is LNHDA and CDR2 SQIVND (reference sequence). Trimming took 1 base from V and 5 from J, leaving 11 bases between them. The CDR3 length is 14 residues. CDR3 sequence reads: CASSIVGEVETQYF. In DNA, the CDR3 is TGTGCCAGTAGTATAGTCGGGGAAGTGGAGACCCAGTACTTC.

The chain employs TRBV5-6 and TRBJ2-3, with 7 bases that match TRBD1. Germline V CDR1 and CDR2: SGHDT, YYEEEE. CDR3 length equals 13 residues. V was clipped by 4 bases and J by 4 bases; unmatched bases: 3. The CDR3 DNA reads TGTGCCAGCAGCCAAGGGACAGCAGATACGCAGTATTTT. Translated: CASSQGTADTQYF.

J is TRBJ2-4 and V is TRBV4-3; D is uncertain. Germline V gives CDR1 LGHNA, CDR2 YSLEER. V lost 0 bases to trimming and J lost 3 bases, with 6 bases between them. The CDR3 loop spans 14 amino acids. Here the CDR3 reads CASSQDYDKNIQYF. CDR3 nucleotide sequence: TGCGCCAGCAGCCAAGATTATGACAAAAACATTCAGTACTTC.

V gene TRBV21-1 combines with J gene TRBJ2-3; the table's D call, TRBD2, was not checked against the DNA. TRBV21-1 is annotated as a pseudogene. The CDR3 covers 15 residues. The CDR3 sequence is CASSKGTTSTDTQYF. CDR3 nucleotides: TGTGCCAGCAGCAAAGGGACTACGAGCACAGATACGCAGTATTTT.